The 5 T cell receptor beta chains below were found in one sample sequenced in a study of blood T cell repertoires in COVID-19. Data came from immunoSEQ multiplex PCR; TCRdb stores just in-frame clones and leaves some out. The data contain about 70,000 clones, approximately 84% of them singletons. Sequenced input: peripheral blood. The receptor set was obtained from a human donor in a cohort sampled during active COVID-19.

The rearrangement joins TRBV11-2 to TRBJ1-1; a possible D gene is TRBD1 (5 bases). V gave up 5 bases and J gave up 1 base, with 20 bases separating them. The CDR3 sequence is 17 residues long. Germline values: CDR1 SGHAT, CDR2 FQNNGV. CDR3 region: CASSPNYGGGENTEAFF. CDR3 coding DNA: TGTGCCAGCAGCCCAAACTACGGGGGAGGGGAGAACACTGAAGCTTTCTTT.

The genes are TRBV2 and TRBJ2-3, with 9 nucleotides matching TRBD2. Per germline, CDR1 SNHLY and CDR2 FYNNEI. V lost 6 bases, J lost 2 bases, and 3 bases stayed unmatched. The CDR3 contains 14 residues. The CDR3 DNA is TGTGCCAGCAGGACTAGCGGAACCACAGATACGCAGTATTTT. Translating gives CASRTSGTTDTQYF.

The chain carries TRBV7-6 and TRBJ2-2; 7 positions match TRBD1. The ends lost 3 bases at V and 7 bases at J; junction bases unmatched: 5. The CDR3 is 14 amino acids. CDR1 is SGHVS and CDR2 is FNYEAQ in the germline V gene. CDR3 nucleotide sequence: TGTGCCAGCAGCTTTCACCAGGGGGACGGGGAGCTGTTTTTT. Translating it yields CASSFHQGDGELFF. The whole variable domain, remainder taken from reference TRBV7-6 and TRBJ2-2, is GAGVSQSPRYKVTKRGQDVALRCDPISGHVSLYWYRQALGQGPEFLTYFNYEAQQDKSGLPNDRFSAERPEGSISTLTIQRTEQRDSAMYRCASSFHQGDGELFFGEGSRLTVL.

J is TRBJ1-6 and V is TRBV5-1; weak D call: TRBD1 (6 bases). CDR3 size: 16 residues. V was shortened by 4 bases and J by 7 bases, with 18 bases between the two germline ends. Germline values: CDR1 SGHRS, CDR2 YFSETQ. The CDR3 bases are TGCGCCAGCAGCGCAGGACAGAACACCCTCAATTCACCCCTCCACTTT. Its protein is CASSAGQNTLNSPLHF.

The rearrangement uses TRBV28 and TRBJ1-4, with a possible D match to TRBD1 (5 bases). CDR1 is MDHEN and CDR2 is SYDVKM in the germline V gene. With 11 bases removed from V and 0 bases from J, the gap between germline ends came to 22 bases. The CDR3 extends over 17 amino acids. As DNA, the CDR3 is TGTGCCGCTCAATCCGCAGGGAGGGAAGCAACTAATGAAAAACTGTTTTTT. This sequence encodes CAAQSAGREATNEKLFF.